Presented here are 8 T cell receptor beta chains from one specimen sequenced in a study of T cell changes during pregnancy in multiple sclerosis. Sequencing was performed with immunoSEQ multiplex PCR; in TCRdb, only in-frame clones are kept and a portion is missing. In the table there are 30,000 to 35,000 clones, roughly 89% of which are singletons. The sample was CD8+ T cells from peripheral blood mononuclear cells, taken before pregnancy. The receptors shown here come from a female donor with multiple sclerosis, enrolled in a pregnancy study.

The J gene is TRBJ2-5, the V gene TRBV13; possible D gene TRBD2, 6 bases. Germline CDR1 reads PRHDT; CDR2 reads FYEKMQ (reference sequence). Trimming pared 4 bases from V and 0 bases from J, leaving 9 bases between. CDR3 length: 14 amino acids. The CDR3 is CASSSGGDQETQYF. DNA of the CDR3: TGTGCCAGCAGCTCTGGAGGGGACCAAGAGACCCAGTACTTC.

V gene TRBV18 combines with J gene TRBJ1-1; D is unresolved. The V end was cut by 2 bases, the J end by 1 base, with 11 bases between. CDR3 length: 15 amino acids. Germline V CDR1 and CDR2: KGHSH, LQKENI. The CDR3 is CASSPGRRTNTEAFF. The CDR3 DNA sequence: TGTGCCAGCTCACCAGGGAGACGGACGAACACTGAAGCTTTCTTT.

This CDR3 reads CASSALGQGRPDTQYF. DNA for the CDR3: TGTGCCAGCAGCGCCTTAGGACAGGGCCGCCCAGATACGCAGTATTTT. The V call is TRBV9, the J call TRBJ2-3, with 8 bases matching TRBD1. This CDR3 spans 16 amino acids. With 3 bases clipped from V and 4 bases from J, the junction kept 10 bases outside the gene matches. CDR1 is SGDLS, CDR2 YYNGEE, per germline.

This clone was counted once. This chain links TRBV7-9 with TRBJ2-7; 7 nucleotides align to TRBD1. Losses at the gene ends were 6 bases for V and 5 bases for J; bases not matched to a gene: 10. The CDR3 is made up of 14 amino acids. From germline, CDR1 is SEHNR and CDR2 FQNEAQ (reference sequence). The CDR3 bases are TGTGCCAGCAGACCACCGGGACAGATCGACGAGCAGTACTTC. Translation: CASRPPGQIDEQYF.

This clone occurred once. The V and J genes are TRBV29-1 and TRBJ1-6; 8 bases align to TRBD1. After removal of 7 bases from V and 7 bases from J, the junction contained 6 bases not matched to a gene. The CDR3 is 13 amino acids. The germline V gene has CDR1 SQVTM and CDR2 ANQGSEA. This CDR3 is CSAGTGDNSPLHF. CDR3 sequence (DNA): TGCAGCGCCGGGACAGGAGACAATTCACCCCTCCACTTT.

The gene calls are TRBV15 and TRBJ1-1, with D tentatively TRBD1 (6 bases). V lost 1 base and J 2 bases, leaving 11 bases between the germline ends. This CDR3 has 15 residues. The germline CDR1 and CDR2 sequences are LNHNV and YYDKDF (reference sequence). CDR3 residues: CATSRGLQGNTEAFF. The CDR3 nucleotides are TGTGCCACCAGCAGAGGATTACAGGGAAACACTGAAGCTTTCTTT.

The CDR3: CASSFQGTGRTDTQYF. In DNA form, the CDR3 reads TGTGCCAGCAGCTTCCAAGGGACAGGGCGCACAGATACGCAGTATTTT. The chain links TRBV27 to TRBJ2-3; 9 bases are a match to TRBD1. Per germline, CDR1 MNHEY and CDR2 SMNVEV (reference sequence). CDR3 length equals 16 residues. J gave up 1 base and V 6 bases, and 8 bases lay outside the gene matches.

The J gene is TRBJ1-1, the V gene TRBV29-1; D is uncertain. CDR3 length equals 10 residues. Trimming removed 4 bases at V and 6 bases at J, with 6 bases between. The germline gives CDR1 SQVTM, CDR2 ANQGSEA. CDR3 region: CSVGGSEAFF. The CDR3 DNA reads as TGCAGCGTTGGAGGGTCTGAAGCTTTCTTT.